A selection of T cell receptor beta chains follows, all from one sample in a study of T cell responses to AZD1222 COVID-19 vaccine. TCRdb's table, derived via immunoSEQ multiplex PCR, lists solely in-frame clones and lacks some. The profile covers over 150,000 clones, with approximately 90% appearing a single time and approximately 2.9% taken by the ten largest. The specimen was peripheral blood, collected on day 0 of AZD1222 vaccination. All receptors derive from an adult in good health. Both conserved end residues are part of each CDR3. The D gene is left open where the match is weak. Only part of the rows carry a size: once, few, many, or a class if the clone is expanded.

cdr3_aa,cdr3_nt,j_call,clone_size,d_call,v_call
CASSDRGESPLHF,TGTGCCAGCAGTGACAGGGGTGAGTCACCCCTCCACTTT,TRBJ1-6,once,TRBD1,TRBV6-2/TRBV6-3
CASSLQGDYGYTF,TGTGCCAGCAGCTTGCAGGGGGACTATGGCTACACCTTC,TRBJ1-2,NA,TRBD1,TRBV7-6
CASSQRGSGGPADTQYF,TGTGCCAGCAGCCAACGGGGATCGGGGGGGCCAGCAGATACGCAGTATTTT,TRBJ2-3,NA,TRBD2,TRBV4-2
CASSSRGSGGNTDTQYF,TGTGCCAGCAGCTCTCGAGGTAGCGGGGGGAACACAGATACGCAGTATTTT,TRBJ2-3,NA,TRBD2,TRBV13
CASTPGGYGYTF,TGTGCCAGTACCCCGGGGGGGTATGGCTACACCTTC,TRBJ1-2,NA,NA,TRBV19
CASSDRWGNQPQHF,TGTGCCAGCAGCGACAGGTGGGGCAATCAGCCCCAGCATTTT,TRBJ1-5,NA,NA,TRBV7-2
CASSRDIGEGSPLHF,TGTGCCAGCAGCCGCGACATCGGGGAAGGATCACCCCTCCACTTT,TRBJ1-6,once,NA,TRBV5-4
CASTSSRAGGYTF,TGTGCCAGCACCTCCTCCCGGGCGGGGGGCTACACCTTC,TRBJ1-2,NA,NA,TRBV12-3/TRBV12-4
CATAPGMNTEAFF,TGTGCCACCGCCCCTGGCATGAACACTGAAGCTTTCTTT,TRBJ1-1,once,NA,TRBV15
CASSTGQGYYGYTF,TGTGCCAGCAGTACGGGACAGGGTTACTATGGCTACACCTTC,TRBJ1-2,NA,TRBD1,TRBV11-2
CASSQLPGGNTEAFF,TGTGCCAGCAGCCAACTCCCTGGGGGGAACACTGAAGCTTTCTTT,TRBJ1-1,NA,NA,TRBV3-1/TRBV3-2
CASSPQTQGASTEAFF,TGTGCCAGCAGCCCCCAAACCCAGGGGGCGAGCACTGAAGCTTTCTTT,TRBJ1-1,NA,TRBD1,TRBV3-1/TRBV3-2